This T cell receptor beta chain is drawn from a study of blood T cell repertoires in COVID-19. Study-level information: Material from acute and convalescent COVID-19 was sourced from the United States, Italy and Spain. Sample material is recorded as cDNA or gDNA derived from T cells, B-cell-depleted T cells, or PBMCs.

Study processing details: Amplifying reference gene primers gave estimates of nucleated cell counts. Sequenced by immunoSEQ multiplex PCR; TCRdb stores in-frame clones only, minus some. V and J calls and clone size follow that table, whereas D and trimming were derived from the DNA. Found here are about 160,000 clones, about 80% of them singletons; the top ten hold roughly 8.3%. There are 15 residues in the CDR3. The ends lost 2 bases at V and 9 bases at J; junction bases unmatched: 8. Germline V gene data show CDR1 as KGHDR and CDR2 as SFDVKD. The rearrangement joins TRBV24-1 to TRBJ2-1, with TRBD1 matching over 8 bases. Sequenced sample: peripheral blood. The TCR comes from a man aged 55 to 70 with acute or convalescent COVID-19. CDR3 amino acids: CATSDSGQGMGEQFF. The CDR3 coding sequence is TGTGCCACCAGTGATTCCGGACAGGGCATGGGTGAGCAGTTCTTC.